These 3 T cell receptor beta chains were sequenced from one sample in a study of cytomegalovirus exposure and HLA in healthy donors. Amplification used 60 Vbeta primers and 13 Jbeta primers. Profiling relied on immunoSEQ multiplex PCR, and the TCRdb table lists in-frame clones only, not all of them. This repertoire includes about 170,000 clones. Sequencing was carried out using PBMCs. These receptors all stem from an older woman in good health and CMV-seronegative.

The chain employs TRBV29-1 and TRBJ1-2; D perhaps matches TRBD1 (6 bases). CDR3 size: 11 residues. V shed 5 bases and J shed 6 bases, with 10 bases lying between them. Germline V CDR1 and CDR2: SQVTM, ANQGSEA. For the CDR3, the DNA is TGCAGCGTTCGAGGGGGACATGGCTACACCTTC. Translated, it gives CSVRGGHGYTF.

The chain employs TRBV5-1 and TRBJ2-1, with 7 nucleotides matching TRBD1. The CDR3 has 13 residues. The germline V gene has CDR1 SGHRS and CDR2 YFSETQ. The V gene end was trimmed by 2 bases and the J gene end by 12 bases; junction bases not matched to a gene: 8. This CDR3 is CASSLRQGSGQFF. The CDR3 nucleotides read TGCGCCAGCAGCTTAAGACAGGGCAGCGGGCAGTTCTTC.

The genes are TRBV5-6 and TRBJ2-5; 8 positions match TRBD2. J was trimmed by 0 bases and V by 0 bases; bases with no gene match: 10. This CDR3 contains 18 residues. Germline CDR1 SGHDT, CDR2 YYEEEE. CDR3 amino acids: CASSLGPPAGGNQETQYF. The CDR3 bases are TGTGCCAGCAGCTTGGGGCCCCCGGCGGGGGGAAACCAAGAGACCCAGTACTTC.